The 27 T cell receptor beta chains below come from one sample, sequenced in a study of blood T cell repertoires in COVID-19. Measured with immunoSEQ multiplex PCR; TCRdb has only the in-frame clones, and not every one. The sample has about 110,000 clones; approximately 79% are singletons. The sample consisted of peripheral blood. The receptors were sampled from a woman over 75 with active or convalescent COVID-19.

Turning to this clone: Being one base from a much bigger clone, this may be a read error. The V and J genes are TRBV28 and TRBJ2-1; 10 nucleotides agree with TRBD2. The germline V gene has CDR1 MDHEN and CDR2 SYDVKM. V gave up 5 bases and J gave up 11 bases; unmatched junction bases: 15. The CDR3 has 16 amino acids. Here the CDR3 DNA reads TGTGCCAGCAGTAACCAAGCGGGAGGGAGTTGGGATAAGCAGTTCTTC. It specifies CASSNQAGGSWDKQFF.

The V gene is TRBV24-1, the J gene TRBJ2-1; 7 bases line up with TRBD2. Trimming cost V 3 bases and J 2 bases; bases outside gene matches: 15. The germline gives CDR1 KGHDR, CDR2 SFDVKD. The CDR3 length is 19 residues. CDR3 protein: CATSDRRGLDISAYNEQFF. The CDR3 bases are TGTGCCACCAGTGATCGACGCGGACTAGATATAAGCGCCTACAATGAGCAGTTCTTC.

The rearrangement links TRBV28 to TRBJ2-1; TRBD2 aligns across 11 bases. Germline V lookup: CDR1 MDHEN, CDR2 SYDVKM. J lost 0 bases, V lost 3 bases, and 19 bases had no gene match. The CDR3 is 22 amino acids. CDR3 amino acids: CASSFSLELSSGRFTSYNEQFF. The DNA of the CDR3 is TGTGCCAGCAGTTTTAGCTTAGAGCTCTCTAGCGGGAGGTTTACCTCCTACAATGAGCAGTTCTTC.

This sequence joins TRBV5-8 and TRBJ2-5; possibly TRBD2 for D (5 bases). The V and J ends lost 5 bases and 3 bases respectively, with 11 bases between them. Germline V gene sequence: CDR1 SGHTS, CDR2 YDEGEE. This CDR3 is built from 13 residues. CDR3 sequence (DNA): TGTGCCAGCAGAAGGACTTTTGAAGAGACCCAGTACTTC. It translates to CASRRTFEETQYF.

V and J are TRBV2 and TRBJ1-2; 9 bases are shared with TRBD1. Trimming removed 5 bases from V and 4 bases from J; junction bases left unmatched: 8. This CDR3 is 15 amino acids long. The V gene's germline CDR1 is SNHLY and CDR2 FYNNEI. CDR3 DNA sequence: TGTGCCAGCAGTTCGGACAGGGGATCATTCTATGGCTACACCTTC. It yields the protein CASSSDRGSFYGYTF.

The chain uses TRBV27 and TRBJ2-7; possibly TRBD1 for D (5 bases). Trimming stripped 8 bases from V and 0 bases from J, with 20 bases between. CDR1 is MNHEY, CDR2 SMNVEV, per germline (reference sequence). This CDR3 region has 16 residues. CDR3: CASASSAGLISYEQYF. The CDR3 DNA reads TGTGCCAGCGCTTCTTCCGCAGGGTTAATCTCCTACGAGCAGTACTTC.

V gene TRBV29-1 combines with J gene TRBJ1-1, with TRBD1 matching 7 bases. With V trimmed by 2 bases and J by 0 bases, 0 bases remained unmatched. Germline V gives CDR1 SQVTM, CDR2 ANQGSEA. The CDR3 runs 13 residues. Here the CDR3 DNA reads TGCAGCGTTGAACAGGGGGTGAACACTGAAGCTTTCTTT. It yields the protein CSVEQGVNTEAFF.

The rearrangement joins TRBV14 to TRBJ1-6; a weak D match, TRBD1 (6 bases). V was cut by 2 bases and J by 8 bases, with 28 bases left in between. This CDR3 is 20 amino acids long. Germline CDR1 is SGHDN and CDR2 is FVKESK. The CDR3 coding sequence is TGTGCCAGCAGCCAATTCCCCACCACCTGGTTTATAGGGGGTTATTCACCCCTCCACTTT. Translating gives CASSQFPTTWFIGGYSPLHF.

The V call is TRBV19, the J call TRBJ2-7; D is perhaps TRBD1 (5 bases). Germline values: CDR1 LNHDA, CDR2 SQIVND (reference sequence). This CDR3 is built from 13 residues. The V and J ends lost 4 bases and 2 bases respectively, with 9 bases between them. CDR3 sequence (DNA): TGTGCCAGTAGTACGCGACAGACCTACGAGCAGTACTTC. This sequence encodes CASSTRQTYEQYF.

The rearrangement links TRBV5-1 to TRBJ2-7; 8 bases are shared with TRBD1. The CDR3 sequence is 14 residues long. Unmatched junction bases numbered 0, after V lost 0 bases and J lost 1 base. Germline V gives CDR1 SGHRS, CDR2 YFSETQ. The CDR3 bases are TGCGCCAGCAGCTTGGGGGACAGGTCCTACGAGCAGTACTTC. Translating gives CASSLGDRSYEQYF.

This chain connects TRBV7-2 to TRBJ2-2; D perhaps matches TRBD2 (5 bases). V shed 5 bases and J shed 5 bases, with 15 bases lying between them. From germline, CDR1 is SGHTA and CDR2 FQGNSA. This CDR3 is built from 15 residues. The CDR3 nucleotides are TGTGCCAGCAGCCCGGTTAGAGGGCGGACCGGGGAGCTGTTTTTT. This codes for CASSPVRGRTGELFF.

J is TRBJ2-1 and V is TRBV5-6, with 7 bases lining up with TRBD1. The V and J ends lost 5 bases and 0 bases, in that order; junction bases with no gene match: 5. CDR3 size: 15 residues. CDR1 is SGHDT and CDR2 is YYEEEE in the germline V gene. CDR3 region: CASSLGQASYNEQFF. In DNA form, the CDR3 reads TGTGCCAGCAGTCTCGGACAGGCCTCCTACAATGAGCAGTTCTTC. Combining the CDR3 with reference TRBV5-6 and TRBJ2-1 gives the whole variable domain DAGVTQSPTHLIKTRGQQVTLRCSPKSGHDTVSWYQQALGQGPQFIFQYYEEEERQRGNFPDRFSGHQFPNYSSELNVNALLLGDSALYLCASSLGQASYNEQFFGPGTRLTVL.

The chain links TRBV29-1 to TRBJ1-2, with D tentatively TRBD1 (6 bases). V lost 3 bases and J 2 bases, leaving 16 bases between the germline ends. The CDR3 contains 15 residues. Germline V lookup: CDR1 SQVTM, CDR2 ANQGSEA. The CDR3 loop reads CSVEDRKKENYGYTF. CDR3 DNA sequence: TGCAGCGTTGAGGACAGAAAGAAAGAAAACTATGGCTACACCTTC.

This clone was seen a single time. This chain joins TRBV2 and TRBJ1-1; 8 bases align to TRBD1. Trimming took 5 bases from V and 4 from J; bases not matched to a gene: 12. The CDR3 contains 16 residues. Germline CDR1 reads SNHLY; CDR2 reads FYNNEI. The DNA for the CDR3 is TGTGCCAGCAGTCGACAGGGGCTTCGAGTGAGCACTGAAGCTTTCTTT. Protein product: CASSRQGLRVSTEAFF.

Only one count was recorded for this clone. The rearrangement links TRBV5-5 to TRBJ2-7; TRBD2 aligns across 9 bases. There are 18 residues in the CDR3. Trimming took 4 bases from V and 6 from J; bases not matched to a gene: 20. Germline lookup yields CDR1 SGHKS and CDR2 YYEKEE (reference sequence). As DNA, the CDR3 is TGTGCCAGCAGCCTCCCGCGGGTAGCGGGAGTAAGCTTGGTCGAGCAGTACTTC. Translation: CASSLPRVAGVSLVEQYF.

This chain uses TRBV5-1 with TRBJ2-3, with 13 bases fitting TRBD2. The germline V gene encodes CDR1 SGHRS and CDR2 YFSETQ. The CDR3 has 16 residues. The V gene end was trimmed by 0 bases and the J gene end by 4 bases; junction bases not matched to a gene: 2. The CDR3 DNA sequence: TGCGCCAGCAGCTTGGAACTAGCGGGAGGGTCAGATACGCAGTATTTT. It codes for CASSLELAGGSDTQYF.

CDR3 protein: CASAAGHYNEQFF. The CDR3 coding sequence is TGTGCCAGCGCGGCGGGGCACTACAATGAGCAGTTCTTC. V gene TRBV12-3 or TRBV12-4 combines with J gene TRBJ2-1; a possible D gene is TRBD2 (6 bases). Trimming took off 8 bases at V and 3 bases at J, with 11 bases between the two ends. CDR3 length: 13 amino acids.

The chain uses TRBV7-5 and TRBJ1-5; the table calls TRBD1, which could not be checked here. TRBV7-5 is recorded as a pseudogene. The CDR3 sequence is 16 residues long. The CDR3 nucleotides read TGTGTCAGAAGCCCGGGGACAGGCTATAGCAATCAGCCCCAGCATTTT. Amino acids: CVRSPGTGYSNQPQHF.

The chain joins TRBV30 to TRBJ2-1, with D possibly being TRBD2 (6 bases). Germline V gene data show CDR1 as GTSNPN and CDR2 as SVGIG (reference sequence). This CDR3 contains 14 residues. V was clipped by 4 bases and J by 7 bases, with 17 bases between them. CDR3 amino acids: CAWTGTRWANEQFF. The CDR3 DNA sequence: TGTGCCTGGACCGGGACTCGTTGGGCGAATGAGCAGTTCTTC.

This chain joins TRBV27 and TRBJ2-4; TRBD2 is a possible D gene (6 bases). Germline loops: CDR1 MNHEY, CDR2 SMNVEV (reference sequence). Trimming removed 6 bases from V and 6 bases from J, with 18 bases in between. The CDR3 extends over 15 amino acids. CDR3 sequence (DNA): TGTGCCAGCAGCCCAAGGCGGGGATGGGGAAACATTCAGTACTTC. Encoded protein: CASSPRRGWGNIQYF.

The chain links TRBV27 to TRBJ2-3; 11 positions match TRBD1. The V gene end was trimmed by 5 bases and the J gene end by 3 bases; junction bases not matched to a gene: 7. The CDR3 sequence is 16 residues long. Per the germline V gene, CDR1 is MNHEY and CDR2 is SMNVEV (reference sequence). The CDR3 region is CASSRDRGFRTDTQYF. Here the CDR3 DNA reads TGTGCCAGCAGTCGGGACAGGGGGTTTAGGACAGATACGCAGTATTTT.

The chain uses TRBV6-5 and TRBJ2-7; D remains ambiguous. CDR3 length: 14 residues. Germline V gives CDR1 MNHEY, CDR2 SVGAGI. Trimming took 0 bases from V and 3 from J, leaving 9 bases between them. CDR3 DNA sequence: TGTGCCAGCAGTTACTCGTTCTCAGTCTACGAGCAGTACTTC. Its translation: CASSYSFSVYEQYF.

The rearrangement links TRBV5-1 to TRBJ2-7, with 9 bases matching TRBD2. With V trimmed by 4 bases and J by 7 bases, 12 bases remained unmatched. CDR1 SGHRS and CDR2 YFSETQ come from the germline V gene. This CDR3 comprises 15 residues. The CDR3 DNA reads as TGCGCCAGCAGCGCCCGAATAGCGGGAGTGGGTGAGCAGTACTTC. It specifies CASSARIAGVGEQYF.

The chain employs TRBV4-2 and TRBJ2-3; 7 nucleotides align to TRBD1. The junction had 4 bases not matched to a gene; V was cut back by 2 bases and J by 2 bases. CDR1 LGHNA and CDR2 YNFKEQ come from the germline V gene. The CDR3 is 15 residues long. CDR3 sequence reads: CASSQSGTDTDTQYF. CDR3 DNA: TGTGCCAGCAGCCAATCCGGGACAGACACAGATACGCAGTATTTT.

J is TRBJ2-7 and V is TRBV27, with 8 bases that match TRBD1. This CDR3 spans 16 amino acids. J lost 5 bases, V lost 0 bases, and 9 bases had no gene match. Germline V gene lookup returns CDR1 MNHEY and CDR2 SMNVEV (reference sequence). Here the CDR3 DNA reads TGTGCCAGCAGTTTATCAGGCGTAGACAGGGGCAACGAGCAGTACTTC. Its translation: CASSLSGVDRGNEQYF.

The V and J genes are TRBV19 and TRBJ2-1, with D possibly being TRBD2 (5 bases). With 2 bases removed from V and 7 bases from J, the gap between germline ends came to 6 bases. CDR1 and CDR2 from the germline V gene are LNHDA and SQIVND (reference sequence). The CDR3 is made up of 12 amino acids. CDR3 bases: TGTGCCAGTAGTATAAGAGGGAATGAGCAGTTCTTC. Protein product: CASSIRGNEQFF.

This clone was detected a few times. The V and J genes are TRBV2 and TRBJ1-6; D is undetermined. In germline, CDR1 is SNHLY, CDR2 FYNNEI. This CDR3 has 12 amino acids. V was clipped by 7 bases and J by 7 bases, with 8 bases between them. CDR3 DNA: TGTGCCAGCAACAGATACAATTCACCCCTCCACTTT. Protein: CASNRYNSPLHF.